This record covers a single TCR beta chain. The antigen is unknown. Samples from alopecia areata patients were lesional scalp punch biopsies and peripheral blood. A FACSAria was used to sort CD4+ and CD8+ T cells. These cells came from PBMCs. The ends were cut back, 7 bases at V and 6 bases at J, with 6 bases in the middle. The CDR3 has 11 residues. The germline V gene encodes CDR1 LNHDA and CDR2 SQIVND (reference sequence). These data originate in a study of CD8+ T cells in alopecia areata. Study-level points and caveats: In patients, TCRs were shared less clearly than in mice, and HLA may possibly be involved. More clonal than normal scalp was lesional scalp, particularly alopecia totalis/universalis.

Once RNA had been extracted, it was reverse transcribed into cDNA to act as the sequencing template. The method was immunoSEQ multiplex PCR; TCRdb's version includes in-frame clones alone and lacks a portion of them. This sample has about 110,000 clones; approximately 50% occur once, and the top ten carry around a quarter. This chain joins TRBV19 and TRBJ2-2; D is undetermined. The receptor was derived from a human donor with alopecia areata. Source material: NKG2D-low CD8+ T cells sorted from blood. The CDR3 loop reads CASIGSGELFF. CDR3 coding DNA: TGTGCCAGTATAGGATCCGGGGAGCTGTTTTTT.